One sample yielded the 17 T cell receptor beta chains listed below, sequenced in a study of blood T cell repertoires in COVID-19 (dated by TCRdb to 2020 to 2021). Preparation of the library involved the immunoSEQ multiplex PCR assay. Drawn from immuneACCESS, this table holds only the in-frame rearrangements with V and J called that TCRdb kept. Clones are partly lost; checked studies trace under half to an unresolved V gene and leave the rest unexplained. The sample table contains some 210,000 clones; only one count was recorded for around 90% of them. The ten top clones hold 0.82% of the sample. Sequences were obtained from peripheral blood. The origin of the receptors is a man between 60 and 75 years old with COVID-19, enrolled during active disease.

The gene calls are TRBV19 and TRBJ2-1; 8 bases are a match to TRBD2. CDR1 is LNHDA, CDR2 SQIVND, per germline (reference sequence). This CDR3 comprises 13 residues. V dropped 6 bases and J dropped 8; count of bases not matched to a gene: 6. CDR3 nucleotides: TGTGCCAGTAGAAGCGGGAGTTGGGATGAGCAGTTCTTC. Translation gives CASRSGSWDEQFF.

The rearrangement links TRBV9 to TRBJ2-7; D is perhaps TRBD2 (5 bases). V was trimmed by 3 bases and J by 7 bases, leaving 17 bases between them. Germline assignment: CDR1 SGDLS and CDR2 YYNGEE. The length of the CDR3 is 14 residues. CDR3 loop: CASSGGSGVGEQYF. CDR3 nucleotide sequence: TGTGCCAGCAGCGGTGGCAGCGGTGTGGGTGAGCAGTACTTC.

V gene TRBV5-4 combines with J gene TRBJ2-7; possible D gene TRBD2, 5 bases. Trimming shortened V by 4 bases and J by 4 bases, and 21 bases separated the two germline ends. CDR1 is SGHNT, CDR2 YYREEE, per germline (reference sequence). The CDR3 length is 16 residues. CDR3 DNA sequence: TGTGCCAGCAGCCCACCCCCGGGTGTGAGGGATTACGAGCAGTACTTC. Translating gives CASSPPPGVRDYEQYF.

This chain joins TRBV3-1 (or the pseudogene TRBV3-2) and TRBJ2-7; TRBD2 matches 8 bases. This CDR3 region has 14 residues. Unmatched junction bases numbered 6, after V lost 1 base and J lost 7 bases. Germline V gene lookup returns CDR1 LGHDT and CDR2 YNNKEL (reference sequence). DNA of the CDR3: TGTGCCAGCAGCCAAGGCGGGGCTAGCGGGGAGCAGTACTTC. It yields the protein CASSQGGASGEQYF.

The V gene is TRBV9, the J gene TRBJ1-2; TRBD1 matches 7 bases. CDR3 size: 15 residues. Germline V gene sequence: CDR1 SGDLS, CDR2 YYNGEE. V shed 5 bases, J shed 2 bases, and the junction held 9 bases outside the gene matches. CDR3 in amino acids: CASRAETGTNYGYTF. The CDR3 DNA follows: TGTGCCAGCAGAGCTGAGACAGGGACGAACTATGGCTACACCTTC.

The gene calls are TRBV25-1 and TRBJ2-2; TRBD1 aligns across 7 bases. The CDR3 contains 15 residues. Germline V CDR1 and CDR2: MGHDK, SYGVNS. The V segment lost 4 bases and the J segment 5 bases; nucleotides outside the gene matches: 7. CDR3 in amino acids: CASSAQGRGTGELFF. The CDR3 DNA reads as TGTGCCAGCAGTGCACAGGGGCGTGGGACCGGGGAGCTGTTTTTT.

The chain couples TRBV28 to TRBJ1-6; D ambiguous. The CDR3 runs 16 residues. Germline-derived CDR1 and CDR2 are MDHEN and SYDVKM. The ends were cut back, 8 bases at V and 7 bases at J, with 21 bases in the middle. CDR3 sequence reads: CASLLSAAGRNSPLHF. CDR3 in DNA: TGTGCCAGCCTATTATCCGCTGCAGGTCGGAATTCACCCCTCCACTTT. Together with reference TRBV28 and TRBJ1-6, the CDR3 gives the full variable domain: DVKVTQSSRYLVKRTGEKVFLECVQDMDHENMFWYRQDPGLGLRLIYFSYDVKMKEKGDIPEGYSVSREKKERFSLILESASTNQTSMYLCASLLSAAGRNSPLHFGNGTRLTVT.

This clone appeared once. The chain links TRBV27 to TRBJ2-4; TRBD2 matches at 8 bases. The V segment lost 3 bases and the J segment 6 bases; nucleotides outside the gene matches: 7. In germline, CDR1 is MNHEY, CDR2 SMNVEV (reference sequence). This CDR3 has 15 residues. This CDR3 is CASSFRAGVANIQYF. The CDR3 DNA sequence: TGTGCCAGCAGTTTCAGAGCGGGAGTCGCAAACATTCAGTACTTC.

V and J are TRBV28 and TRBJ1-5; TRBD1 matches at 7 bases. After removal of 6 bases from V and 7 bases from J, the junction contained 15 bases not matched to a gene. CDR3 length equals 16 residues. The germline V gene encodes CDR1 MDHEN and CDR2 SYDVKM. In DNA, the CDR3 is TGTGCCAGCAGAAAAGAAGGAAGAGGGGGCGCCCAGCCCCAGCATTTT. Its protein product is CASRKEGRGGAQPQHF.

The V and J genes are TRBV18 and TRBJ2-1; TRBD1 matches at 11 bases. The CDR3 loop spans 15 amino acids. Germline assignment: CDR1 KGHSH and CDR2 LQKENI. With V trimmed by 6 bases and J by 4 bases, 5 bases remained unmatched. CDR3 coding DNA: TGTGCCAGCTCCCGGGGGACAGGGGGATACAATGAGCAGTTCTTC. It is translated as CASSRGTGGYNEQFF.

This rearrangement joins TRBV9 to TRBJ2-2; TRBD2 matches 9 bases. Germline lookup yields CDR1 SGDLS and CDR2 YYNGEE. V lost 1 base and J lost 3; bases outside the gene matches: 7. The CDR3 is 17 amino acids. The CDR3 reads CASSVRGAGGDTGELFF. CDR3 sequence (DNA): TGTGCCAGCAGCGTACGAGGAGCGGGAGGCGACACCGGGGAGCTGTTTTTT.

The CDR3 protein is CASSPFSGASTDTQYF. The CDR3 nucleotides are TGTGCCAGCTCACCATTCAGCGGAGCTAGCACAGATACGCAGTATTTT. This chain joins TRBV18 and TRBJ2-3; weak D call: TRBD2 (5 bases). Trimming left V 2 bases short and J 0 bases short, with 12 bases between. CDR1 and CDR2 from the germline V gene are KGHSH and LQKENI. The CDR3 sequence is 16 residues long.

This rearrangement joins TRBV28 to TRBJ1-1, with 7 bases matching TRBD1. V lost 6 bases and J lost 3; bases outside the gene matches: 4. There are 13 residues in the CDR3. Germline CDR1 is MDHEN and CDR2 is SYDVKM. This CDR3 is CASRGQLYTEAFF. As DNA, the CDR3 is TGTGCCAGCAGGGGACAGCTCTACACTGAAGCTTTCTTT.

The chain has TRBV28 and TRBJ2-7, with 10 bases lining up with TRBD2. With 5 bases clipped from V and 3 bases from J, the junction kept 7 bases outside the gene matches. The germline V gene encodes CDR1 MDHEN and CDR2 SYDVKM. CDR3 size: 15 residues. CDR3 in DNA: TGTGCCAGCAGTGCCCCCGCTAGCGGGAGCTACGAGCAGTACTTC. Its protein product is CASSAPASGSYEQYF.

The V gene is TRBV18, the J gene TRBJ1-6; 12 positions match TRBD1. Germline lookup yields CDR1 KGHSH and CDR2 LQKENI. The CDR3 is made up of 16 amino acids. V shed 3 bases, J shed 7 bases, and the junction held 4 bases outside the gene matches. The CDR3 here is CASSPGTGGTNSPLHF. CDR3 nucleotide sequence: TGTGCCAGCTCACCCGGGACAGGGGGCACCAATTCACCCCTCCACTTT.

The chain carries TRBV27 and TRBJ1-1, with unresolved D. Trimming cost V 5 bases and J 3 bases, with 10 bases left between them. Germline CDR1 reads MNHEY; CDR2 reads SMNVEV (reference sequence). The CDR3 totals 13 residues. The CDR3 protein is CASSALRDTEAFF. The DNA for the CDR3 is TGTGCCAGCAGTGCCCTCCGGGACACTGAAGCTTTCTTT.

The chain employs TRBV6-1 and TRBJ1-5; tentatively, D is TRBD1 (6 bases). This CDR3 contains 15 residues. Germline V gene lookup returns CDR1 MNHNS and CDR2 SASEGT. V dropped 3 bases and J dropped 6 bases, with 15 bases sitting between them. The CDR3 loop is CASSDLWGRGQPQHF. The CDR3 DNA reads as TGTGCCAGCAGTGACCTTTGGGGGCGAGGTCAGCCCCAGCATTTT.